This T cell receptor (beta chain) is drawn from a study of STAT5B mutations in CD4+ large granular lymphocyte leukemia. Study conclusions and caveats: Approximately 25% of private leukemic clonotypes occurred rarely in other patients' non-leukemic repertoires.

Libraries were prepared by immunoSEQ multiplex PCR; TCRdb keeps only in-frame clonotypes and omits some of them. The sample holds 20,000 to 25,000 clones; 74% are singletons and the top ten take about 9.8%. With respect to this clone: Its antigen is unidentified.

Germline CDR1 SGHNT, CDR2 YYREEE (reference sequence). This CDR3 is 16 amino acids long. Trimming cost V 0 bases and J 0 bases; bases outside gene matches: 5. The V gene is TRBV5-4, the J gene TRBJ2-5; 7 nucleotides line up with TRBD2. This sequence was found in a human donor in good health. Sequenced input: CD4+ T cells from blood buffy coats. For the CDR3, the DNA is TGTGCCAGCAGCTTGGGTAGTAGCGGGTACCAAGAGACCCAGTACTTC. Translating gives CASSLGSSGYQETQYF.